This T cell receptor (beta chain) was captured by sequencing in a study of cytomegalovirus exposure and HLA in healthy donors. Background on the study: There were approximately 81 million unique TCRs (from HLA-typed donors) in an early data release. Of the donors genotyped, several hundred in all, 81% fell in the Caucasian-associated ancestry cluster.

13 Jbeta primers and 60 Vbeta primers were used for the PCR. Produced via immunoSEQ multiplex PCR; TCRdb's table is partial and in-frame only. The sample yields over 150,000 clones, 80% seen once. V dropped 3 bases and J dropped 4; count of bases not matched to a gene: 6. Looked up from germline, CDR1 is SGDLS and CDR2 is YYNGEE. The CDR3 loop spans 15 amino acids. The TCR sequence derives from a boy younger than 18 in good health and CMV-seronegative. Source material: PBMCs. V gene TRBV9 combines with J gene TRBJ2-3; 9 bases align to TRBD2. In nucleotides, the CDR3 is TGTGCCAGCAGCGCCGTAGCGGGAGTGTCAGATACGCAGTATTTT. It yields the protein CASSAVAGVSDTQYF. Using reference TRBV9 and TRBJ2-3 for the parts outside the CDR3, the full variable domain is DSGVTQTPKHLITATGQRVTLRCSPRSGDLSVYWYQQSLDQGLQFLIQYYNGEERAKGNILERFSAQQFPDLHSELNLSSLELGDSALYFCASSAVAGVSDTQYFGPGTRLTVL.